This passage covers 21 T cell receptor beta chains from one sample sequenced in a study of CD8 T cells in ankylosing spondylitis. Study-level points and caveats: Ankylosing spondylitis blood appeared to be characterized by a TCR beta motif of under 10 highly homologous variants.

One entry per CDR3 protein results from TCRdb running MiXCR on the 5' RACE reads. The table includes about 500,000 distinct CDR3 sequences, roughly an eighth detected once. Their recognized antigens are unknown. The sample comprised blood, either unsorted or a sorted T cell fraction (not recorded which). All receptors derive from a male donor with ankylosing spondylitis.

This clonotype occurred a few times. The chain links TRBV12-3 or TRBV12-4 to TRBJ1-2; the D is unclear. V was trimmed by 5 bases and J by 6 bases, leaving 10 bases between them. This CDR3 comprises 12 residues. The CDR3 region is CASSTVYDGYTF. The CDR3 DNA reads as TGTGCCAGCAGTACAGTTTATGATGGCTACACCTTC.

The V call is TRBV20-1, the J call TRBJ2-7; a possible D gene is TRBD2 (6 bases). Trimming stripped 3 bases from V and 5 bases from J, with 26 bases between. The germline V gene has CDR1 DFQATT and CDR2 SNEGSKA (reference sequence). The CDR3 has 17 residues. CDR3 sequence: CSASASTGGTFMNEQYF. The CDR3 region has the DNA TGCAGTGCTAGCGCCTCAACCGGGGGTACCTTCATGAACGAGCAGTACTTC.

This clonotype was recorded a few times. V gene TRBV7-8 combines with J gene TRBJ2-5; the match to TRBD1 covers 8 bases. Germline V lookup: CDR1 SGHVS, CDR2 FQNEAQ. V trimming: 5 bases; J trimming: 4 bases; junction bases outside the gene matches: 15. This CDR3 has 17 residues. The CDR3 DNA is TGTGCCAGCAGCCAGGGACAGGCAATAAGGAGAGGAGAGACCCAGTACTTC. Translation: CASSQGQAIRRGETQYF.

The V call is TRBV18, the J call TRBJ2-1, with 7 bases matching TRBD2. CDR3 length: 15 residues. With V trimmed by 4 bases and J by 9 bases, 12 bases remained unmatched. CDR1 and CDR2 from the germline V gene are KGHSH and LQKENI. CDR3 residues: CASSQRLAQSGEQFF. The CDR3 DNA reads as TGTGCCAGCTCACAAAGACTAGCTCAGTCAGGTGAGCAGTTCTTC.

This sequence joins TRBV27 and TRBJ1-4, with TRBD1 as a possible D gene (6 bases). The germline V gene has CDR1 MNHEY and CDR2 SMNVEV (reference sequence). This CDR3 is 14 amino acids long. Trimming left V 3 bases short and J 7 bases short, with 12 bases between. CDR3 nucleotides: TGTGCCAGCAGTTTCTCCCACAGGGCTGAAAAACTGTTTTTT. Translating gives CASSFSHRAEKLFF.

The chain carries TRBV4-1 and TRBJ2-5; 9 bases are shared with TRBD2. Germline CDR1 is MGHRA and CDR2 is YSYEKL. The J segment lost 3 bases and the V segment lost 5 bases, leaving 7 bases of the junction unmatched. This CDR3 has 15 amino acids. CDR3 sequence reads: CASSYLGLAEETQYF. CDR3 coding DNA: TGCGCCAGCAGCTATCTGGGACTAGCAGAAGAGACCCAGTACTTC.

This chain joins TRBV5-1 and TRBJ1-3; TRBD1 matches at 9 bases. The V and J ends lost 0 bases and 0 bases, in that order; junction bases with no gene match: 4. The CDR3 has 17 residues. CDR1 and CDR2 from the germline V gene are SGHRS and YFSETQ. CDR3 region: CASSLEGQGSSGNTIYF. CDR3 in DNA: TGCGCCAGCAGCTTGGAGGGACAGGGAAGCTCTGGAAACACCATATATTTT. The variable domain in full, completed from reference TRBV5-1 and TRBJ1-3, reads KAGVTQTPRYLIKTRGQQVTLSCSPISGHRSVSWYQQTPGQGLQFLFEYFSETQRNKGNFPGRFSGRQFSNSRSEMNVSTLELGDSALYLCASSLEGQGSSGNTIYFGEGSWLTVV.

This clonotype has only a few counts. The CDR3 bases are TGTGCCAGCAGCCAAGCGGGAGTCCCAAACAATGAGCAGTTCTTC. It is translated as CASSQAGVPNNEQFF. The J gene is TRBJ2-1, the V gene TRBV3-1; weak D call: TRBD2 (6 bases). This CDR3 has 15 amino acids. The germline V gene encodes CDR1 LGHDT and CDR2 YNNKEL (reference sequence). Between the trimmed V and J ends, which lost 1 base and 5 bases, there was a span of 12 bases.

The rearrangement joins TRBV12-3 or TRBV12-4 to TRBJ1-1; D might be TRBD1 (6 bases). The CDR3 loop spans 16 amino acids. Trimming removed 6 bases from V and 0 bases from J, with 17 bases in between. This CDR3 is CASSLGPGALNTEAFF. The CDR3 DNA is TGTGCCAGCAGCCTGGGTCCGGGGGCATTGAACACTGAAGCTTTCTTT.

The chain uses TRBV24-1 and TRBJ2-2, with D tentatively TRBD1 (5 bases). V lost 4 bases and J 3 bases, leaving 11 bases between the germline ends. The germline V gene has CDR1 KGHDR and CDR2 SFDVKD. The CDR3 runs to 15 residues. In DNA, the CDR3 is TGTGCCACCAGTGACCTCCAGACAGACACCGGGGAGCTGTTTTTT. It yields the protein CATSDLQTDTGELFF.

In its sample, this clonotype was seen a few times. The V and J genes are TRBV25-1 and TRBJ2-6; D is ambiguous. Between the trimmed V and J ends, which lost 4 bases and 0 bases, there was a span of 13 bases. CDR1 and CDR2 (germline): MGHDK, SYGVNS. CDR3 length: 17 residues. DNA of the CDR3: TGTGCCAGCAGTGTAGAGGCTTTAAGCTCTGGGGCCAACGTCCTGACTTTC. Protein product: CASSVEALSSGANVLTF.

The chain couples TRBV5-1 to TRBJ2-1; D not certain. In germline, CDR1 is SGHRS, CDR2 YFSETQ. Between the trimmed V and J ends, which lost 1 base and 4 bases, there was a span of 12 bases. The CDR3 contains 15 residues. The CDR3 DNA reads TGCGCCAGCAGCTTGCGAGTAGGGCCTTACAATGAGCAGTTCTTC. Translating gives CASSLRVGPYNEQFF.

This clonotype was observed at least ten times. The chain links TRBV29-1 to TRBJ2-3; tentative D call: TRBD2 (5 bases). CDR1 is SQVTM and CDR2 is ANQGSEA in the germline V gene. The CDR3 runs 13 residues. Trimming removed 3 bases at V and 3 bases at J, with 10 bases between. The CDR3 DNA is TGCAGCGTTGACTCGGGGATGACAGATACGCAGTATTTT. Protein product: CSVDSGMTDTQYF.

V and J are TRBV6-1 and TRBJ2-2; weak D call: TRBD2 (6 bases). The CDR3 contains 19 residues. Germline CDR1 MNHNS, CDR2 SASEGT. Trimming removed 6 bases at V and 4 bases at J, with 27 bases between. CDR3 protein: CASSRELLSSGLPTGELFF. The CDR3 DNA reads TGTGCCAGCAGCCGGGAGTTACTATCGTCCGGGCTTCCCACCGGGGAGCTGTTTTTT.

This clonotype was seen a handful of times. The chain links TRBV20-1 to TRBJ2-7; the D is unclear. This CDR3 is 14 amino acids long. CDR1 and CDR2 (germline): DFQATT, SNEGSKA (reference sequence). With 3 bases removed from V and 2 bases from J, the gap between germline ends came to 14 bases. The CDR3 region has the DNA TGCAGTGCTAGTAGGGCACAAGAAACCTACGAGCAGTACTTC. Translated: CSASRAQETYEQYF.

The chain recombines TRBV20-1 with TRBJ2-5, with TRBD2 matching 10 bases. Germline assignment: CDR1 DFQATT and CDR2 SNEGSKA (reference sequence). This CDR3 has 14 residues. The V gene end was trimmed by 4 bases and the J gene end by 6 bases; junction bases not matched to a gene: 8. Here the CDR3 reads CSAILSGRVQTQYF. In DNA, the CDR3 is TGCAGTGCTATTCTAAGCGGGAGGGTGCAGACCCAGTACTTC.

This clonotype was picked up a small number of times. This chain uses TRBV6-6 with TRBJ1-1, with D tentatively TRBD1 (6 bases). V gave up 8 bases and J gave up 4 bases, with 14 bases separating them. The CDR3 extends over 13 amino acids. Per the germline V gene, CDR1 is MNHNY and CDR2 is SVGAGI (reference sequence). Here the CDR3 reads CASHMGASTEAFF. The CDR3 nucleotides read TGTGCCAGCCACATGGGGGCAAGCACTGAAGCTTTCTTT.

This clonotype has a handful of counts. The chain employs TRBV3-1 and TRBJ2-5; D remains ambiguous. This CDR3 has 15 amino acids. Trimming took 0 bases from V and 5 from J, leaving 13 bases between them. From germline, CDR1 is LGHDT and CDR2 YNNKEL (reference sequence). The CDR3 nucleotides read TGTGCCAGCAGCCAAGATGGAAGGGTCTGGGAGACCCAGTACTTC. It codes for CASSQDGRVWETQYF.

This clonotype was detected only a few times. The chain employs TRBV18 and TRBJ1-2, with 8 bases identical to TRBD1. CDR1 and CDR2 from the germline V gene are KGHSH and LQKENI. With V trimmed by 6 bases and J by 3 bases, 6 bases remained unmatched. The CDR3 has 14 residues. CDR3: CASSLQGADYGYTF. As DNA, the CDR3 is TGTGCCAGCTCGCTTCAGGGGGCTGACTATGGCTACACCTTC.

The CDR3 sequence is CASSLVYSPLHF. The DNA of the CDR3 is TGTGCCAGCAGTTTGGTCTATTCACCCCTCCACTTT. The chain combines TRBV12-3 or TRBV12-4 with TRBJ1-6; D is uncertain. The CDR3 is made up of 12 amino acids. The ends were cut back, 3 bases at V and 8 bases at J, with 5 bases in the middle.

This clonotype showed up just once. The chain employs TRBV7-9 and TRBJ2-7; D unclear. The V and J ends lost 3 bases and 6 bases respectively, with 12 bases between them. CDR3 length equals 13 residues. Germline V gene sequence: CDR1 SEHNR, CDR2 FQNEAQ (reference sequence). The CDR3: CASSFGKEFEQYV. The CDR3 DNA follows: TGTGCCAGCAGCTTCGGTAAGGAGTTCGAGCAGTACGTC.